The 28 T cell receptor beta chains presented below share a single source sample, sequenced in a study of cytomegalovirus exposure and HLA in healthy donors. A multiplex PCR was run with 60 Vbeta primers and 13 Jbeta primers. Profiled with immunoSEQ multiplex PCR; TCRdb holds only in-frame clones, not every one. The table has 150,000 to 200,000 clones, approximately 84% seen once. The specimen was PBMCs. The receptors stem from a woman aged 25 to 45 in good health and CMV-seropositive.

The genes are TRBV7-9 and TRBJ2-5; D might be TRBD1 (6 bases). V was shortened by 4 bases and J by 5 bases, with 17 bases between the two germline ends. Germline-derived CDR1 and CDR2 are SEHNR and FQNEAQ (reference sequence). The CDR3 is 15 amino acids. The CDR3 region is CASSSDRFPGETQYF. CDR3 DNA: TGTGCCAGCAGCTCGGACAGATTCCCTGGTGAGACCCAGTACTTC.

The table lists this clone with a few counts. Here the CDR3 DNA reads TGCAGCGTTGAAGGATATACAGGCACATATGAAGCTTTCTTT. This encodes CSVEGYTGTYEAFF. The rearrangement joins TRBV29-1 to TRBJ1-1; a possible D gene is TRBD1 (5 bases). Germline CDR1 and CDR2: SQVTM and ANQGSEA. The V gene lost 1 base and the J gene lost 7 bases, with 16 bases spanning the gap. The CDR3 sequence is 14 residues long.

The chain combines TRBV5-4 with TRBJ1-4; D call uncertain. CDR3 length equals 16 residues. Trimming cost V 0 bases and J 6 bases, with 15 bases left between them. CDR1 and CDR2 (germline): SGHNT, YYREEE (reference sequence). CDR3 nucleotides: TGTGCCAGCAGCTTGGCCGGCGGAGCGGGTTATGAAAAACTGTTTTTT. Residues: CASSLAGGAGYEKLFF.

The chain is built from TRBV7-9 and TRBJ1-1, with D uncertain. The CDR3 loop spans 13 amino acids. Germline CDR1 SEHNR, CDR2 FQNEAQ (reference sequence). Trimming removed 3 bases from V and 3 bases from J, with 8 bases in between. The CDR3 sequence is CASSFVGHTEAFF. The CDR3 DNA reads TGTGCCAGCAGCTTTGTGGGCCACACTGAAGCTTTCTTT.

Here the CDR3 reads CASSRIGTGWVIEKLFF. The DNA for the CDR3 is TGTGCCAGCAGTAGAATCGGGACAGGGTGGGTGATCGAAAAACTGTTTTTT. The V call is TRBV27, the J call TRBJ1-4, with 9 bases aligning to TRBD1. Germline V gene data show CDR1 as MNHEY and CDR2 as SMNVEV (reference sequence). After removal of 5 bases from V and 8 bases from J, the junction contained 15 bases not matched to a gene. This CDR3 has 17 residues.

V gene TRBV19 combines with J gene TRBJ2-7; TRBD1 is a possible D gene (6 bases). Looked up from germline, CDR1 is LNHDA and CDR2 is SQIVND (reference sequence). This CDR3 region has 15 residues. With 4 bases removed from V and 0 bases from J, the gap between germline ends came to 13 bases. CDR3 region: CASSTRQDPSYEQYF. CDR3 in DNA: TGTGCCAGTAGTACAAGACAGGACCCCTCCTACGAGCAGTACTTC.

The sample holds a few counts of this clone. The rearrangement joins TRBV5-6 to TRBJ1-1; 7 bases match TRBD1. The CDR3 is made up of 14 amino acids. Germline V CDR1 and CDR2: SGHDT, YYEEEE. V shed 4 bases and J 3 bases; nucleotides not matched to a gene: 6. CDR3 sequence: CASSTGVLDTEAFF. Written as DNA, the CDR3 is TGTGCCAGCAGCACAGGGGTATTGGACACTGAAGCTTTCTTT.

This chain joins TRBV2 and TRBJ2-7; D gene uncertain. V lost 4 bases and J 3 bases, leaving 4 bases between the germline ends. CDR1 SNHLY and CDR2 FYNNEI come from the germline V gene. The CDR3 has 11 amino acids. The DNA of the CDR3 is TGTGCCAGCAGTGTCGGCTACGAGCAGTACTTC. Its translation: CASSVGYEQYF.

The rearrangement joins TRBV5-5 to TRBJ2-5; D uncertain. V dropped 1 base and J dropped 3 bases, with 4 bases sitting between them. This CDR3 comprises 12 residues. Germline V gives CDR1 SGHKS, CDR2 YYEKEE (reference sequence). The CDR3 loop is CASSLTEETQYF. CDR3 in DNA: TGTGCCAGCAGCTTGACGGAAGAGACCCAGTACTTC. Supplemented by reference TRBV5-5 and TRBJ2-5, the full variable domain reads DAGVTQSPTHLIKTRGQQVTLRCSPISGHKSVSWYQQVLGQGPQFIFQYYEKEERGRGNFPDRFSARQFPNYSSELNVNALLLGDSALYLCASSLTEETQYFGPGTRLLVL.

The CDR3 DNA is TGTGCCAGCAGTCCTTCCGACCGACAGCCGCATAATTCACCCCTCCACTTT. Translation: CASSPSDRQPHNSPLHF. The gene calls are TRBV28 and TRBJ1-6, with D perhaps TRBD1 (5 bases). The CDR3 loop spans 17 amino acids. V was clipped by 5 bases and J by 5 bases, with 19 bases between them. CDR1 and CDR2 (germline): MDHEN, SYDVKM. The full variable domain, its missing parts supplied by reference TRBV28 and TRBJ1-6, is DVKVTQSSRYLVKRTGEKVFLECVQDMDHENMFWYRQDPGLGLRLIYFSYDVKMKEKGDIPEGYSVSREKKERFSLILESASTNQTSMYLCASSPSDRQPHNSPLHFGNGTRLTVT.

This clone has just one count. V gene TRBV11-2 combines with J gene TRBJ1-1; 9 positions match TRBD1. The J segment lost 5 bases and the V segment lost 4 bases, leaving 5 bases of the junction unmatched. Germline lookup yields CDR1 SGHAT and CDR2 FQNNGV. The CDR3 sequence is 14 residues long. The CDR3 spells CASSWTGASTEAFF. The CDR3 region has the DNA TGTGCCAGCAGCTGGACAGGGGCGAGTACTGAAGCTTTCTTT.

This sequence joins TRBV7-9 and TRBJ1-1; perhaps TRBD1 as D (5 bases). The CDR3 is 15 residues long. The V gene lost 4 bases and the J gene lost 3 bases, with 15 bases spanning the gap. Germline CDR1 is SEHNR and CDR2 is FQNEAQ (reference sequence). CDR3 DNA sequence: TGTGCCAGCAGCTCCTGGAAGGGCAGGGACACTGAAGCTTTCTTT. Translating gives CASSSWKGRDTEAFF.

The table lists this clone with a few counts. The V gene is TRBV6-6, the J gene TRBJ1-2; TRBD1 is a possible D gene (5 bases). V was trimmed by 2 bases and J by 6 bases, leaving 10 bases between them. The CDR3 is made up of 13 amino acids. Looked up from germline, CDR1 is MNHNY and CDR2 is SVGAGI (reference sequence). The CDR3 reads CASSYDSRDGYTF. The CDR3 coding sequence is TGTGCCAGCAGTTACGACAGTCGAGATGGCTACACCTTC.

Remarks on this clone: The sample carries other DNA sequences with the same CDR3. The chain recombines TRBV5-4 with TRBJ2-2; the match to TRBD2 covers 7 bases. CDR1 and CDR2 from the germline V gene are SGHNT and YYREEE (reference sequence). The CDR3 has 14 residues. V was pared by 4 bases and J by 6 bases, with 6 bases of the junction left unmatched. CDR3 sequence: CASSLREKSGELFF. The CDR3, as DNA: TGTGCCAGCAGCCTGCGGGAGAAGTCCGGGGAGCTGTTTTTT.

This clone was detected only once. CDR3 bases: TGTGCCAGCAGCCAAGATTCCCCCGCCGGGAACACTGAAGCTTTCTTT. The encoded protein is CASSQDSPAGNTEAFF. V and J are TRBV4-2 and TRBJ1-1, with D uncertain. CDR3 length: 16 residues. Trimming cost V 0 bases and J 1 base, with 12 bases left between them. The V gene's germline CDR1 is LGHNA and CDR2 YNFKEQ.

This sequence joins TRBV27 and TRBJ2-1; 9 nucleotides match TRBD2. This CDR3 comprises 16 residues. CDR1 is MNHEY and CDR2 is SMNVEV in the germline V gene (reference sequence). V was clipped by 1 base and J by 2 bases; unmatched bases: 3. CDR3 in amino acids: CASSLFSGSTYNEQFF. The CDR3 nucleotides are TGTGCCAGCAGTTTATTTAGCGGGAGTACCTACAATGAGCAGTTCTTC.

V and J are TRBV29-1 and TRBJ1-1; D may be TRBD1 (5 bases). The CDR3 is 13 amino acids. CDR1 and CDR2 (germline): SQVTM, ANQGSEA. V dropped 7 bases and J dropped 5 bases, with 17 bases sitting between them. CDR3 region: CSGGVSGGTEAFF. The CDR3 DNA is TGCAGCGGGGGAGTGTCGGGGGGTACTGAAGCTTTCTTT.

The chain recombines TRBV4-1 with TRBJ2-7; a weak D match, TRBD1 (6 bases). The CDR3 loop spans 14 amino acids. Germline CDR1 is MGHRA and CDR2 is YSYEKL. The germline V and J ends were trimmed by 1 base and 3 bases, with 10 bases remaining between them. This chain's CDR3 is CASSQGDTNYEQYF. CDR3 bases: TGCGCCAGCAGCCAAGGGGACACAAACTACGAGCAGTACTTC.

This sequence joins TRBV5-4 and TRBJ2-1, with 9 bases that match TRBD2. In germline, CDR1 is SGHNT, CDR2 YYREEE (reference sequence). The CDR3 runs to 15 residues. The V and J ends lost 2 bases and 6 bases, in that order; junction bases with no gene match: 6. Here the CDR3 reads CASSFPPSGINEQFF. The CDR3 bases are TGTGCCAGCAGCTTCCCGCCTAGCGGGATCAATGAGCAGTTCTTC.

V is TRBV5-8 and J is TRBJ1-1, with 7 bases aligning to TRBD1. Germline CDR1 is SGHTS and CDR2 is YDEGEE. J gave up 4 bases and V 0 bases, and 0 bases lay outside the gene matches. The CDR3 totals 13 residues. The CDR3 region has the DNA TGTGCCAGCAGCTTGGACAGGGGCACTGAAGCTTTCTTT. It codes for CASSLDRGTEAFF. Based on the CDR3 plus reference TRBV5-8 and TRBJ1-1, the full variable domain is EAGVTQSPTHLIKTRGQQATLRCSPISGHTSVYWYQQALGLGLQFLLWYDEGEERNRGNFPPRFSGRQFPNYSSELNVNALELEDSALYLCASSLDRGTEAFFGQGTRLTVV.

This chain uses TRBV5-5 with TRBJ1-5; TRBD1 matches at 7 bases. The V gene's germline CDR1 is SGHKS and CDR2 YYEKEE (reference sequence). With 4 bases clipped from V and 6 bases from J, the junction kept 10 bases outside the gene matches. This CDR3 comprises 15 residues. The CDR3, as DNA: TGTGCCAGCAGCGCCCAGACAGGGATGAGTCAGCCCCAGCATTTT. It specifies CASSAQTGMSQPQHF.

The gene calls are TRBV27 and TRBJ2-7, with TRBD2 matching over 7 bases. The CDR3 extends over 15 amino acids. Trimming took 5 bases from V and 6 from J; bases not matched to a gene: 13. Germline V gene lookup returns CDR1 MNHEY and CDR2 SMNVEV (reference sequence). CDR3 loop: CASSPLGPAGVEQYF. Written as DNA, the CDR3 is TGTGCCAGCAGTCCACTGGGTCCCGCGGGAGTCGAGCAGTACTTC.

This clone was seen a handful of times. The chain links TRBV10-2 to TRBJ1-5, with 9 bases that match TRBD1. Trimming removed 1 base from V and 7 bases from J; junction bases left unmatched: 8. The germline V gene encodes CDR1 WSHSY and CDR2 SAAADI. This CDR3 contains 16 residues. The chain's CDR3 is CASSEYRGQGYQPQHF. The CDR3, as DNA: TGCGCCAGCAGTGAGTATAGGGGACAGGGATACCAGCCCCAGCATTTT.

The chain carries TRBV27 and TRBJ2-6, with D possibly being TRBD2 (5 bases). Per germline, CDR1 MNHEY and CDR2 SMNVEV (reference sequence). With 8 bases removed from V and 5 bases from J, the gap between germline ends came to 10 bases. This CDR3 is built from 13 residues. The CDR3 nucleotides are TGTGCCAGCTCCCGGGAAAGGGCCAACGTCCTGACTTTC. It codes for CASSRERANVLTF. The entire variable domain, with the rest obtained from reference TRBV27 and TRBJ2-6, is as follows: EAQVTQNPRYLITVTGKKLTVTCSQNMNHEYMSWYRQDPGLGLRQIYYSMNVEVTDKGDVPEGYKVSRKEKRNFPLILESPSPNQTSLYFCASSRERANVLTFGAGSRLTVL.

V is TRBV9 and J is TRBJ2-1; D may be TRBD2 (6 bases). CDR1 SGDLS and CDR2 YYNGEE come from the germline V gene. The CDR3 has 15 residues. Trimming removed 0 bases at V and 7 bases at J, with 14 bases between. The CDR3 DNA is TGTGCCAGCAGCGTAGCGGGAGCTGGAACGAATGAGCAGTTCTTC. Translation gives CASSVAGAGTNEQFF.

The rearrangement links TRBV11-3 to TRBJ2-5; a weak D match, TRBD2 (5 bases). This CDR3 spans 18 amino acids. V lost 9 bases, J lost 0 bases, and 26 bases lay in between. Germline V gene data show CDR1 as SGHNT and CDR2 as YENEEA. This chain's CDR3 is CASSEGDFVGSYQETQYF. The CDR3 bases are TGTGCCAGTAGTGAGGGAGACTTCGTAGGTTCGTACCAAGAGACCCAGTACTTC. The full variable domain, in which reference TRBV11-3 and TRBJ2-5 provide the parts outside the CDR3, is EAGVVQSPRYKIIEKKQPVAFWCNPISGHNTLYWYLQNLGQGPELLIRYENEEAVDDSQLPKDRFSAERLKGVDSTLKIQPAELGDSAVYLCASSEGDFVGSYQETQYFGPGTRLLVL.

The chain joins TRBV6-5 to TRBJ2-5, with D maybe TRBD1 (5 bases). Germline V gives CDR1 MNHEY, CDR2 SVGAGI. Trimming removed 5 bases at V and 5 bases at J, with 15 bases between. The CDR3 has 14 residues. The CDR3 spells CASSQGVGWETQYF. The CDR3 DNA is TGTGCCAGCAGTCAAGGGGTTGGGTGGGAGACCCAGTACTTC.

V gene TRBV27 combines with J gene TRBJ2-7, with 9 nucleotides matching TRBD2. V lost 3 bases, J lost 6 bases, and 6 bases stayed unmatched. CDR3 length: 14 amino acids. Germline V CDR1 and CDR2: MNHEY, SMNVEV (reference sequence). The CDR3 sequence: CASSLGGRVGEQYF. The DNA for the CDR3 is TGTGCCAGCAGTTTGGGCGGGAGGGTAGGCGAGCAGTACTTC.